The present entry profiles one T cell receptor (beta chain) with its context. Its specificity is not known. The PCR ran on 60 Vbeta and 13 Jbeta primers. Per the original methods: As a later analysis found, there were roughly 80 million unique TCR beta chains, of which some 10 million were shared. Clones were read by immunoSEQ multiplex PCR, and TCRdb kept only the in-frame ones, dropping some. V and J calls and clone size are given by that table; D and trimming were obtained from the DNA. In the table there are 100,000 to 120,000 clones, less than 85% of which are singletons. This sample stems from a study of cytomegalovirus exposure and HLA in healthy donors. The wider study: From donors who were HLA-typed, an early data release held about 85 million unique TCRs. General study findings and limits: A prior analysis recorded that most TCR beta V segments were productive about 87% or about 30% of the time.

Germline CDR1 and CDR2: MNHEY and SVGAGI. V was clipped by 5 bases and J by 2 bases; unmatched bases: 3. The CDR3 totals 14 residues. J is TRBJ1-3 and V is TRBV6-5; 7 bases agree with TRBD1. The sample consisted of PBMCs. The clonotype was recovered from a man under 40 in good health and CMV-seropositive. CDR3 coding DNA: TGTGCCAGCAGTGGACAGGCGGCTGGAAACACCATATATTTT. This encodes CASSGQAAGNTIYF.